What follows are 17 T cell receptor beta chains derived from one specimen sequenced in a study of Graves' ophthalmopathy and Graves' hyperthyroidism. Using RNA transcripts, the TCR beta CDR3 regions were amplified. Second-round multiplex PCR followed a first-round RT-PCR using HTBI primers. TCRdb reanalysed the multiplex PCR reads using MiXCR and keeps one entry per CDR3 protein. This sample yields 350,000 to 450,000 distinct CDR3 sequences, of which 18% are seen a single time; about 1.4% belongs to the top ten. The sequencing sample was made of peripheral blood. These TCRs come from a woman between 18 and 29 years old with Graves' ophthalmopathy.

This clonotype was seen only a few times. DNA of the CDR3: TGTGCCAGCAGTTTATCTATGTTTAGCTACGAGCAGTACTTC. Its protein is CASSLSMFSYEQYF. This rearrangement joins TRBV28 to TRBJ2-7; D gene unclear. The CDR3 has 14 residues. Germline V gene lookup returns CDR1 MDHEN and CDR2 SYDVKM. V gave up 1 base and J gave up 3 bases, with 10 bases separating them. The entire variable domain, with the rest obtained from reference TRBV28 and TRBJ2-7, is as follows: DVKVTQSSRYLVKRTGEKVFLECVQDMDHENMFWYRQDPGLGLRLIYFSYDVKMKEKGDIPEGYSVSREKKERFSLILESASTNQTSMYLCASSLSMFSYEQYFGPGTRLTVT.

V and J are TRBV6-5 and TRBJ2-5; 11 bases map to TRBD1. Germline CDR1 and CDR2: MNHEY and SVGAGI. The CDR3 is made up of 16 amino acids. V lost 0 bases, J lost 5 bases, and 5 bases stayed unmatched. Here the CDR3 DNA reads TGTGCCAGCAGTTACTCCCGGACAGGGGGCGGGGAGACCCAGTACTTC. It translates to CASSYSRTGGGETQYF.

This clonotype was observed at least ten times. V is TRBV4-2 and J is TRBJ1-1; D remains ambiguous. CDR1 LGHNA and CDR2 YNFKEQ come from the germline V gene. This CDR3 has 16 amino acids. The ends were cut back, 1 base at V and 4 bases at J, with 16 bases in the middle. CDR3 sequence (DNA): TGTGCCAGCAGCCAAGCCGGAGGTAGATCGGGCACTGAAGCTTTCTTT. Its protein product is CASSQAGGRSGTEAFF.

This clonotype was counted at least ten times. J is TRBJ2-6 and V is TRBV7-3, with 7 bases that match TRBD1. The length of the CDR3 is 17 residues. Germline V CDR1 and CDR2: SGHTA, FQGTGA. The V segment lost 5 bases and the J segment 3 bases; nucleotides outside the gene matches: 10. The CDR3 protein is CASSPGHRGGGANVLTF. The CDR3 bases are TGTGCCAGCAGCCCCGGCCACAGGGGTGGTGGGGCCAACGTCCTGACTTTC.

This clonotype was detected ten times or more. This may stem from a read error, because a much larger clone lies one nucleotide away. Because the CDR3 is missing its conserved closing phenylalanine or tryptophan, this is likely a read error. V is TRBV11-2 and J is TRBJ1-2; D unresolved. Germline V gives CDR1 SGHAT, CDR2 FQNNGV. This CDR3 has 14 residues. V was shortened by 7 bases and J by 0 bases, with 12 bases between the two germline ends. CDR3: CASTPRGSNYGYTL. In DNA form, the CDR3 reads TGTGCCAGCACTCCCCGCGGGTCTAACTATGGCTACACCCTC.

CDR3 sequence (DNA): TGTGCCAGTAGTACCACAGGGTGGCTCTACGAGCAGTACTTC. As protein: CASSTTGWLYEQYF. The chain links TRBV19 to TRBJ2-7; D is perhaps TRBD1 (6 bases). Trimming shortened V by 4 bases and J by 3 bases, and 13 bases separated the two germline ends. Germline CDR1 is LNHDA and CDR2 is SQIVND (reference sequence). This CDR3 comprises 14 residues.

In its sample, this clonotype was seen many times. This chain joins TRBV4-3 and TRBJ2-5, with 9 bases fitting TRBD1. The germline CDR1 and CDR2 sequences are LGHNA and YSLEER. Unmatched junction bases numbered 8, after V lost 1 base and J lost 8 bases. The CDR3 is 15 amino acids. The chain's CDR3 is CASSQGAGQGKTQYF. CDR3 DNA: TGCGCCAGCAGCCAAGGAGCTGGACAGGGGAAAACCCAGTACTTC.

This chain joins TRBV6-2 or TRBV6-3 and TRBJ1-1, with TRBD1 identical over 7 bases. Germline lookup yields CDR1 MNHEY and CDR2 SVGEGT. J was trimmed by 4 bases and V by 5 bases; bases with no gene match: 13. This CDR3 has 16 residues. CDR3 in DNA: TGTGCCAGCAGTCTGGGACAGCCGGACGGTATCACTGAAGCTTTCTTT. Amino acid sequence: CASSLGQPDGITEAFF.

Ten or more counts support this clonotype. This chain connects TRBV12-3 or TRBV12-4 to TRBJ2-2; 11 nucleotides line up with TRBD2. V was pared by 6 bases and J by 5 bases, with 2 bases of the junction left unmatched. The CDR3 loop spans 14 amino acids. DNA of the CDR3: TGTGCCAGCAGACTAGCGGGAGATACCGGGGAGCTGTTTTTT. Translating it yields CASRLAGDTGELFF.

This clonotype was found many times. The V gene is TRBV6-1, the J gene TRBJ1-1, with D possibly being TRBD1 (6 bases). Germline V gene lookup returns CDR1 MNHNS and CDR2 SASEGT. The CDR3 runs to 14 residues. V lost 4 bases and J 4 bases, leaving 13 bases between the germline ends. CDR3 coding DNA: TGTGCCAGCAGTGTGGGGGGCAGCGGCACTGAAGCTTTCTTT. It encodes CASSVGGSGTEAFF.

This clonotype was recorded at least ten times. V gene TRBV12-3 or TRBV12-4 combines with J gene TRBJ1-5; 10 nucleotides line up with TRBD1. The CDR3 spans 15 residues. V lost 5 bases, J lost 1 base, and 2 bases stayed unmatched. CDR3 nucleotide sequence: TGTGCCAGCAGTGGGACAGGGGTGAGCAATCAGCCCCAGCATTTT. Translating gives CASSGTGVSNQPQHF.

This clonotype was seen repeatedly, ten times or more. The rearrangement uses TRBV12-3 or TRBV12-4 and TRBJ1-3; D gene ambiguous. The CDR3 length is 14 residues. Trimming removed 7 bases at V and 0 bases at J, with 10 bases between. CDR3 in DNA: TGTGCCAGCACCCTGGGCCCCTCTGGAAACACCATATATTTT. Its protein product is CASTLGPSGNTIYF.

This clonotype was observed many times. The gene calls are TRBV12-3 or TRBV12-4 and TRBJ2-2, with 7 bases lining up with TRBD1. This CDR3 region has 16 residues. The V and J ends lost 5 bases and 5 bases, in that order; junction bases with no gene match: 11. The CDR3 bases are TGTGCCAGCAGTCCCCGACAGGGATCCCAAACCGGGGAGCTGTTTTTT. Amino acids: CASSPRQGSQTGELFF.

V and J are TRBV28 and TRBJ1-2; D unresolved. The CDR3 sequence is 11 residues long. Germline V gives CDR1 MDHEN, CDR2 SYDVKM. V lost 8 bases, J lost 6 bases, and 10 bases lay in between. The CDR3: CASGLRDGYTF. In nucleotides, the CDR3 is TGTGCCAGCGGTCTGAGGGATGGCTACACCTTC.

This clonotype was picked up many times. V usage is TRBV11-2 and J usage is TRBJ2-2; 7 bases agree with TRBD2. Germline assignment: CDR1 SGHAT and CDR2 FQNNGV. The CDR3 runs 16 residues. Trimming at V came to 5 bases and at J to 2 bases, leaving 8 bases not matched to a gene. CDR3 protein: CASSARGGPNTGELFF. CDR3 coding DNA: TGTGCCAGCAGCGCCCGCGGGGGTCCCAACACCGGGGAGCTGTTTTTT.

This chain uses TRBV28 with TRBJ1-2; a possible D gene is TRBD1 (6 bases). This CDR3 region has 16 residues. The V end lost 1 base, the J end lost 2 bases, and 14 bases lay between the germline ends. CDR1 is MDHEN, CDR2 SYDVKM, per germline. CDR3 DNA: TGTGCCAGCAGTTTATCCCCCGGGGGGCTGAACTATGGCTACACCTTC. It encodes CASSLSPGGLNYGYTF.

V is TRBV12-3 or TRBV12-4 and J is TRBJ2-7, with 10 bases that match TRBD1. The CDR3 is made up of 18 amino acids. After removal of 1 base from V and 4 bases from J, the junction contained 13 bases not matched to a gene. As DNA, the CDR3 is TGTGCCAGCAGTTTAGGGCGGTTGAGGGACAGGGGCCCTTACGAGCAGTACTTC. Its protein product is CASSLGRLRDRGPYEQYF.